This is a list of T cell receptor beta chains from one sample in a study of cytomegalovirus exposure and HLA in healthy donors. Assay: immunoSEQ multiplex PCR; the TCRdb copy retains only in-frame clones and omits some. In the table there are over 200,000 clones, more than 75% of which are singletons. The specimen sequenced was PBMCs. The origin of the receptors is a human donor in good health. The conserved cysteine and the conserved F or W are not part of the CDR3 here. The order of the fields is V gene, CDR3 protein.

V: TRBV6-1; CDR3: ASSESLSYEQY
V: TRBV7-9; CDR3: SSSLGDRDDEKLF
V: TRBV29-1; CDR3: SVERGTGELF
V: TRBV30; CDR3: AWVGLGTNTEAF
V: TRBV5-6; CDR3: ASSFVNTEAF
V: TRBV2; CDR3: ASRARLGGSQETQY
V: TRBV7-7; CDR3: ASSPGRAGANVLT
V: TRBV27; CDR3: ASSSWTAGSGYT
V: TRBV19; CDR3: ASSISGSSYNEQF
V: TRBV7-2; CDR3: ASSPDGTGGAGRNIQY
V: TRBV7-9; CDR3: ASSTGQGGSGYGYT
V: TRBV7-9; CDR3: ASSVGTGSYEQY
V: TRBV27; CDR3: ASAYAGEQF
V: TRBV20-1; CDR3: SALGHNEQF
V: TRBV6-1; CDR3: ASSEGRTDNSPLH
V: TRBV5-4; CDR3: ASSSWTGKSYEQY
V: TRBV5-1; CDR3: ASSSGQTNYGYT
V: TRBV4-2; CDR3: ASSHGLAGTYEQY
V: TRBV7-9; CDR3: SSSLDIYEQY
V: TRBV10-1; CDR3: ASQTSGYDEQY
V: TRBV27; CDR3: ASSFRLAVTYEQY
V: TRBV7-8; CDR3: ASTIGGYVGGAKNIQY
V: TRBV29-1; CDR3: SVATGNSNQPQH
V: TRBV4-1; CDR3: ASSQAGTSGNNEQF
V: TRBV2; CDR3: ASSTTGFSGNTIY
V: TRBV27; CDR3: ASSLSRTGGAIQY
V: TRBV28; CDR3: ASSLSGLREQY
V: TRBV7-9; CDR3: ASSLVVGGSGANVLT
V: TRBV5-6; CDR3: ASSSPSGNTGELF
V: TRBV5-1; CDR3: ASSLGGAGATDTQY
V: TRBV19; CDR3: ASSTTRQAISNQPQH
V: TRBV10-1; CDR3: ASSPGLAVDKNIQY
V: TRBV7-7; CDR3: ASSPTSDEQY
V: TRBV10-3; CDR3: AISESTGSNQPQH
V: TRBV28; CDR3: ASSLGQTETQY
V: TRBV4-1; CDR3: ASSQTGTSGAYEQY
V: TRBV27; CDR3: ASSAGQGAGRTEAF
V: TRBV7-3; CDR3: ASSPSSGSYNEQF
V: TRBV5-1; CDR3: ASSSDRGAKNEQF
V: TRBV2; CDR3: ASSVDRAGNTIY
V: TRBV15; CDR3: ATSRSTRQGLNEKLF
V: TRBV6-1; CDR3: ASSGSSGRTGANVLT
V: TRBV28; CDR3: ASSTGTSGKYEQY
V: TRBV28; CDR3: ASSGGTSGRHEQY
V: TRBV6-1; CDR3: ASSESSGSGYNEQF
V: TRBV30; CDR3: AWSATGGSEQY
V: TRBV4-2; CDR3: ASSLGVANEKLF
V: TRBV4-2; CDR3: ASSQESSSGANVLT